The clone carrying this T cell receptor (beta chain) was seen repeatedly, ten times or more. The antigen is not known. The CDR3 totals 14 residues. V shed 1 base and J shed 5 bases, with 9 bases lying between them. Germline V lookup: CDR1 LGHNA, CDR2 YSLEER. This specimen belongs to a study of T-cell reconstitution after alpha-beta-depleted transplantation in children. Study conclusions and caveats: At around two months after transplant, the alpha-beta T cells were reportedly derived from several hundred expanded clones that came from non-depleted graft cells. Surviving recipient T cells and intrathymic progenitors accounted for some patients' high TCRbeta diversity at day 60. Newly produced T cells mostly accounted for T-cell counts and diversity one year post-transplant.

A library of TCRbeta sequences, prepared with unique molecular identifiers, was generated. In TCRdb, the PCR reads were re-called with MiXCR into one record per CDR3 protein. The table includes 65,000 to 85,000 distinct CDR3 sequences, about 11% detected once. The sequence derives from a boy younger than 18 with acute myeloid leukemia, due to receive a stem cell transplant. The chain couples TRBV4-3 to TRBJ2-1; D not resolved. The sample was PBMCs, taken before TCRalphabeta/CD19-depleted stem cell transplant. CDR3 coding DNA: TGCGCCAGCAGCCAAGCCGGCGGCAACAATGAGCAGTTCTTC. This translates into CASSQAGGNNEQFF.